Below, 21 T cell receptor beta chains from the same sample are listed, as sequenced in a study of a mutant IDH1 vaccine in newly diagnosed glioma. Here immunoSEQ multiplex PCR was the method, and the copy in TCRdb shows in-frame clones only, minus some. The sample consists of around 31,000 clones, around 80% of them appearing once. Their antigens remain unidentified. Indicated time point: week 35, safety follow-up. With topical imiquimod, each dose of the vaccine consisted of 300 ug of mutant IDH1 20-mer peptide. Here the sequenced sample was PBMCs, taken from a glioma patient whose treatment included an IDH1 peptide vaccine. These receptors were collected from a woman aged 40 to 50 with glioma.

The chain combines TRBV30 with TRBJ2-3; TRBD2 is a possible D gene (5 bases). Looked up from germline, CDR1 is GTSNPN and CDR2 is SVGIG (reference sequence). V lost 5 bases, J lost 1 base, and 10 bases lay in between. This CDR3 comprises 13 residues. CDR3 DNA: TGTGCCTGGGCCCGGGGAGGCACAGATACGCAGTATTTT. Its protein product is CAWARGGTDTQYF.

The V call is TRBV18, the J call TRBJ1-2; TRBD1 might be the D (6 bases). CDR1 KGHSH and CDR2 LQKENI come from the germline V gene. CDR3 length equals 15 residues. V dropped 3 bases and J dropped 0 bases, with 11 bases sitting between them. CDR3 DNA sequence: TGTGCCAGCTCACCTCCCACAGGGTCTAACTATGGCTACACCTTC. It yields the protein CASSPPTGSNYGYTF.

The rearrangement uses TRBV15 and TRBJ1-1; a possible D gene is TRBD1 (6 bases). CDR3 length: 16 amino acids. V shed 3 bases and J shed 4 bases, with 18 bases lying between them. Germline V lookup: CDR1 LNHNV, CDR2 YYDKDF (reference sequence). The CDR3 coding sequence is TGTGCCACCAGCAGGGGACTACAGGGACCGACCACTGAAGCTTTCTTT. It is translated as CATSRGLQGPTTEAFF.

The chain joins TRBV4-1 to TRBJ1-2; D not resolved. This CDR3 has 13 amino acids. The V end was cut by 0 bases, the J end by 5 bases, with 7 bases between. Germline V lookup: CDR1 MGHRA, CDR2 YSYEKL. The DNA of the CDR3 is TGCGCCAGCAGCCAAGATGAGGAGTATGGCTACACCTTC. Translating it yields CASSQDEEYGYTF.

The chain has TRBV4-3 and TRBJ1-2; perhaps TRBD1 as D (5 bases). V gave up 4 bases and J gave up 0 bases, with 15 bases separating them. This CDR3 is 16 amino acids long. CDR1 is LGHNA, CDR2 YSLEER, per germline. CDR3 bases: TGCGCCAGCAGCCGATACCAGGGTTCCTCTAACTATGGCTACACCTTC. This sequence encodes CASSRYQGSSNYGYTF.

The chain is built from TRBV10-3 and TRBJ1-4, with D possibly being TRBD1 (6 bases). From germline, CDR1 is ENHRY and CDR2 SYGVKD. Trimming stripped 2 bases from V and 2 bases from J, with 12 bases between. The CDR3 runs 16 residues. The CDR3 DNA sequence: TGTGCCATCAGTGAGAAAACAGGGAGGACTAATGAAAAACTGTTTTTT. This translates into CAISEKTGRTNEKLFF.

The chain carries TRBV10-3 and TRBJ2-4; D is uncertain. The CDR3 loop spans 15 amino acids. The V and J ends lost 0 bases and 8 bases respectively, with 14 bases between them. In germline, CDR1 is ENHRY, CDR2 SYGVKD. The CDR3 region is CAISESGLSGDIQYF. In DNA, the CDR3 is TGTGCCATCAGTGAGTCGGGGTTGTCAGGAGACATTCAGTACTTC.

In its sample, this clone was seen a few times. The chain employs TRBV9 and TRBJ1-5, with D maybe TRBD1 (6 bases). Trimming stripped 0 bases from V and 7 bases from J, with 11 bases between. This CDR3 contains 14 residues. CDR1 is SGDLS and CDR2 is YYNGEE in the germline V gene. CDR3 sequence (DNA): TGTGCCAGCAGCGTAGGAGGGGGGAGCCAGCCCCAGCATTTT. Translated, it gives CASSVGGGSQPQHF.

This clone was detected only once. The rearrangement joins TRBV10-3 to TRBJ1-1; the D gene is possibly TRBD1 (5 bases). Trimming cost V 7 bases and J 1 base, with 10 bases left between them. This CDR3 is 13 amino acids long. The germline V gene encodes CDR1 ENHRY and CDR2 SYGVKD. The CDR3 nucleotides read TGTGCCATCACTCCAGGGCCGAACACTGAAGCTTTCTTT. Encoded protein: CAITPGPNTEAFF.

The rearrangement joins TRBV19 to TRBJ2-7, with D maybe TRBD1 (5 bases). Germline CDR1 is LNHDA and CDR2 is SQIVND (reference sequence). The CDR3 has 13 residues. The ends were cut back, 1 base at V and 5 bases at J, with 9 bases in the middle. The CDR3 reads CASSIAGIDEQYF. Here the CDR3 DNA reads TGTGCCAGTAGTATAGCAGGGATCGACGAGCAGTACTTC.

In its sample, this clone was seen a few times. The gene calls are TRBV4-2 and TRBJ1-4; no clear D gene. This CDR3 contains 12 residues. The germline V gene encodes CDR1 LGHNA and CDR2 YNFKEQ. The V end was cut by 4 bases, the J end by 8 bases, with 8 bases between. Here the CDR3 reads CASSPGGEKLFF. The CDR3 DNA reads TGTGCCAGCAGCCCCGGCGGGGAAAAACTGTTTTTT.

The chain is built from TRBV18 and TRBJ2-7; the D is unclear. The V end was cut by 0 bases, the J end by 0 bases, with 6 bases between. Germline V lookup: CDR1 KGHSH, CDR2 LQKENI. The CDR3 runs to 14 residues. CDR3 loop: CASSPPGISYEQYF. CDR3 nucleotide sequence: TGTGCCAGCTCACCACCAGGGATCTCCTACGAGCAGTACTTC. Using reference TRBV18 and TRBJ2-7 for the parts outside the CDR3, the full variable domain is NAGVMQNPRHLVRRRGQEARLRCSPMKGHSHVYWYRQLPEEGLKFMVYLQKENIIDESGMPKERFSAEFPKEGPSILRIQQVVRGDSAAYFCASSPPGISYEQYFGPGTRLTVT.

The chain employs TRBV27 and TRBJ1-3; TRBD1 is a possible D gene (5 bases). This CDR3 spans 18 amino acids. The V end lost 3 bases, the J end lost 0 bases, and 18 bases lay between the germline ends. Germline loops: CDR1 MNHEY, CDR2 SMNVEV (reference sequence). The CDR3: CASSFSNRQPLSGNTIYF. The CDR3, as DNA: TGTGCCAGCAGTTTCTCTAATCGACAGCCCCTCTCTGGAAACACCATATATTTT.

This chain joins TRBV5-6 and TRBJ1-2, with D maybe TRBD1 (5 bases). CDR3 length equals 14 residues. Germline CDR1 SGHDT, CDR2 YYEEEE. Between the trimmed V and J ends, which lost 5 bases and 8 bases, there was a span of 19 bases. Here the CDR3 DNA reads TGTGCCAGCAGAGGGGCAGGTTACCCCTTCGGCTACACCTTC. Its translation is CASRGAGYPFGYTF.

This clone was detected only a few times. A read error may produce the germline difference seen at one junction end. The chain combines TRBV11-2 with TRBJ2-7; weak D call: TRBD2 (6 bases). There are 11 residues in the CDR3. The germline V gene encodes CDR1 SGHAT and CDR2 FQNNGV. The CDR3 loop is CASSWRRGANF. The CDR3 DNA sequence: TGTGCCAGCAGCTGGCGGAGGGGAGCGAACTTC.

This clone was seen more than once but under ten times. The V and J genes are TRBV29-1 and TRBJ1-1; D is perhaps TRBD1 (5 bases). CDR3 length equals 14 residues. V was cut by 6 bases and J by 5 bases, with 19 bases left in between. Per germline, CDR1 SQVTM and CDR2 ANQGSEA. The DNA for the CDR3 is TGCAGCGTCCGGTACCGACAGATAGGTACTGAAGCTTTCTTT. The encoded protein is CSVRYRQIGTEAFF.

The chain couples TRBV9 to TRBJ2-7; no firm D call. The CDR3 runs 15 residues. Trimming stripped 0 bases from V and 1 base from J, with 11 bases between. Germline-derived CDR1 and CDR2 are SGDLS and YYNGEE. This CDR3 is CASSVDWASSYEQYF. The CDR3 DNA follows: TGTGCCAGCAGCGTAGATTGGGCCTCATCCTACGAGCAGTACTTC.

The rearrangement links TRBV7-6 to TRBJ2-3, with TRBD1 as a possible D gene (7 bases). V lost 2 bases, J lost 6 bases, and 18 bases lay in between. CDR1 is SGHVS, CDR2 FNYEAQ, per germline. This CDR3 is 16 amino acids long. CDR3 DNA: TGTGCCAGCAGCTTATTCTCGCCCAGGGGGGTGGATACGCAGTATTTT. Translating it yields CASSLFSPRGVDTQYF.

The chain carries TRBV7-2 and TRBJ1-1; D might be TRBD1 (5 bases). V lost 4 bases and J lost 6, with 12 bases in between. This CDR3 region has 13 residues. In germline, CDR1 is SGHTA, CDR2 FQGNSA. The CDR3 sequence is CASSSPGYPEAFF. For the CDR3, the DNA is TGTGCCAGCAGCTCCCCAGGGTACCCTGAAGCTTTCTTT.

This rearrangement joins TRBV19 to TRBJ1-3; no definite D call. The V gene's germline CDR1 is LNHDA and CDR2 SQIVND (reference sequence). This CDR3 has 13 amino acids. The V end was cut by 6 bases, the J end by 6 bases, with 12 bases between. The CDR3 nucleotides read TGTGCCAGTAGCCCCAACTCCCCAAACACCATATATTTT. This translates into CASSPNSPNTIYF.

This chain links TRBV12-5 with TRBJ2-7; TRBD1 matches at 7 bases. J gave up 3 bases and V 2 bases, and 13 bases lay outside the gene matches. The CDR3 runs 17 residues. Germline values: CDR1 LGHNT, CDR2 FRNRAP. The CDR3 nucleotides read TGTGCTAGTGGTTTGCCCATGCAGGGGGAGAGGAACTACGAGCAGTACTTC. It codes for CASGLPMQGERNYEQYF.